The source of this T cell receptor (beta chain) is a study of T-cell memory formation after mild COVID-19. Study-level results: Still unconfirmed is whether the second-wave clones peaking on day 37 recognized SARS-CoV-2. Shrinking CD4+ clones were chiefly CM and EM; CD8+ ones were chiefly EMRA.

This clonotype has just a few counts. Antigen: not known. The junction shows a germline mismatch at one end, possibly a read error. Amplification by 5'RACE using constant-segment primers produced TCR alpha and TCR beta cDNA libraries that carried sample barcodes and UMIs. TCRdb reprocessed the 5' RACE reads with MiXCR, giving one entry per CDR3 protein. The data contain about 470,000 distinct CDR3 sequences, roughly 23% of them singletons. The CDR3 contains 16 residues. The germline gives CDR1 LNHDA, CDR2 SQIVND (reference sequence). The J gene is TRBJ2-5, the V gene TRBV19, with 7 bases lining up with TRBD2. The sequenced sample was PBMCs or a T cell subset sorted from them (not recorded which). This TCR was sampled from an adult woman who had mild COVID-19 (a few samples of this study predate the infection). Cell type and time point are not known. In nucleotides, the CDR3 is TGTGCCAGTAGCATAGCCCCTAGCGGCACTTCAAAGACCCAGTACTTC. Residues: CASSIAPSGTSKTQYF. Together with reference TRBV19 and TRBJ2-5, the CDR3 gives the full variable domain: DGGITQSPKYLFRKEGQNVTLSCEQNLNHDAMYWYRQDPGQGLRLIYYSQIVNDFQKGDIAEGYSVSREKKESFPLTVTSAQKNPTAFYLCASSIAPSGTSKTQYFGPGTRLLVL.